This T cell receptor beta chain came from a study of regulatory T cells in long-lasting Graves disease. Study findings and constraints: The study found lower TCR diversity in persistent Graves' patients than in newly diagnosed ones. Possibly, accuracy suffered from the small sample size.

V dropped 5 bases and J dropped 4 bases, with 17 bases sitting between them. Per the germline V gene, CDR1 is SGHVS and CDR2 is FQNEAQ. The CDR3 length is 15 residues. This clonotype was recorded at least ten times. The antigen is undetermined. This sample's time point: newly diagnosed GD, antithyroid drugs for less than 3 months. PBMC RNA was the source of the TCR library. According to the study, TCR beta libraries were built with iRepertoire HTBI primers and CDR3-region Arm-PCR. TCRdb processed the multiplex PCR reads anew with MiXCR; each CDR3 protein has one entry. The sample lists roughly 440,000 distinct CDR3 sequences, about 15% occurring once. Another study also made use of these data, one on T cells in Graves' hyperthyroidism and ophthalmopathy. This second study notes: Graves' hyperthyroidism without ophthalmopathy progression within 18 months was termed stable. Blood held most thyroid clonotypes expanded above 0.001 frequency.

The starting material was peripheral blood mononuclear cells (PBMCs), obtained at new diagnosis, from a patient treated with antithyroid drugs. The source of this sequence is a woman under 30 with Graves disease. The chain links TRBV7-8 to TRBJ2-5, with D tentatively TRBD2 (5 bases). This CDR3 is CASSPPGVRGETQYF. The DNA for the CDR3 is TGTGCCAGCAGCCCACCCGGGGTAAGAGGAGAGACCCAGTACTTC.